The 18 T cell receptor beta chains given below trace back to one sample, sequenced in a study of T cells in Graves' hyperthyroidism and ophthalmopathy. Amplification of TCR beta CDR3 regions was performed using RNA transcripts as template. TCR CDR3 underwent first-round RT-PCR with the HTBI primer set. Via MiXCR, TCRdb re-called the multiplex PCR reads, giving one row per CDR3 protein. The sample has around 520,000 distinct CDR3 sequences, over 13% seen once; the top ten hold under 20%. Specimen: blood. The receptors shown here come from a young woman with Graves' hyperthyroidism.

In the case of this clonotype: A much larger clone differs from this one at a single base, so this may be a read error. V usage is TRBV28 and J usage is TRBJ1-1; 8 bases agree with TRBD1. Per germline, CDR1 MDHEN and CDR2 SYDVKM. V lost 4 bases and J lost 7; bases outside the gene matches: 5. The CDR3 covers 13 residues. Written as DNA, the CDR3 is TGTGCCAGCAGTTGCGGCGACAGGGGTGAAGCTTTCTTT. Translation gives CASSCGDRGEAFF.

The sample holds many counts of this clonotype. The CDR3 DNA sequence: TGTGCCAGCAGTTTAGCCAGCAACTATGGCTACACCTTC. This encodes CASSLASNYGYTF. The chain carries TRBV12-3 or TRBV12-4 and TRBJ1-2; D gene uncertain. Deletions cut 0 bases from V and 2 bases from J, with 4 bases between. This CDR3 is built from 13 residues.

As for this clonotype: A read error may be the cause here, since a much bigger clone is one base away. V gene TRBV2 combines with J gene TRBJ2-1, with 9 positions matching TRBD2. Per the germline V gene, CDR1 is SNHLY and CDR2 is FYNNEI. The CDR3 consists of 15 residues. The CDR3 is CASSGSGRSYNGQFF. In nucleotides, the CDR3 is TGTGCCAGCAGTGGGAGCGGGAGGTCCTACAATGGGCAGTTCTTC.

This clonotype was seen many times. The chain employs TRBV2 and TRBJ1-2, with 10 bases that match TRBD1. Germline values: CDR1 SNHLY, CDR2 FYNNEI. V shed 8 bases and J 4 bases; nucleotides not matched to a gene: 10. CDR3 size: 15 residues. The CDR3 DNA is TGTGCCAGCGGGACAGGGGAAGCTTATGGCTATGGCTACACCTTC. It specifies CASGTGEAYGYGYTF.

The rearrangement uses TRBV6-1 and TRBJ2-7; 8 bases are shared with TRBD1. Looked up from germline, CDR1 is MNHNS and CDR2 is SASEGT. Losses at the gene ends were 5 bases for V and 4 bases for J; bases not matched to a gene: 16. This CDR3 is built from 17 residues. This CDR3 is CASSLPRQGAIVYEQYF. The CDR3 DNA sequence: TGTGCCAGCAGTCTCCCTAGGCAGGGGGCAATTGTATACGAGCAGTACTTC.

The chain links TRBV5-4 to TRBJ2-3; the D is unclear. The CDR3 has 15 amino acids. Germline assignment: CDR1 SGHNT and CDR2 YYREEE (reference sequence). V was clipped by 4 bases and J by 4 bases, with 16 bases between them. In nucleotides, the CDR3 is TGTGCCAGCAGCCTGGCCGATTACTTAGCAGATACGCAGTATTTT. Its protein is CASSLADYLADTQYF. The variable domain in full, completed from reference TRBV5-4 and TRBJ2-3, reads ETGVTQSPTHLIKTRGQQVTLRCSSQSGHNTVSWYQQALGQGPQFIFQYYREEENGRGNFPPRFSGLQFPNYSSELNVNALELDDSALYLCASSLADYLADTQYFGPGTRLTVL.

Ten or more counts support this clonotype. This chain links TRBV24-1 with TRBJ2-1; 8 nucleotides line up with TRBD2. J was trimmed by 5 bases and V by 8 bases; bases with no gene match: 10. CDR3 length: 15 residues. Germline V gene sequence: CDR1 KGHDR, CDR2 SFDVKD. CDR3 sequence: CATNSGLGGNNEQFF. DNA for the CDR3: TGTGCCACCAATTCGGGACTAGGAGGGAACAATGAGCAGTTCTTC.

This clonotype has ten or more counts. The chain carries TRBV29-1 and TRBJ2-1; TRBD2 matches 7 bases. V shed 3 bases and J 9 bases; nucleotides not matched to a gene: 11. The CDR3 sequence is 14 residues long. CDR1 and CDR2 from the germline V gene are SQVTM and ANQGSEA. The CDR3 sequence: CSVDSGRTLVEQFF. In nucleotides, the CDR3 is TGCAGCGTTGATTCCGGGAGGACGTTGGTTGAGCAGTTCTTC.

The J gene is TRBJ2-7, the V gene TRBV20-1, with 8 bases aligning to TRBD2. The CDR3 runs to 16 residues. The ends lost 0 bases at V and 6 bases at J; junction bases unmatched: 13. Looked up from germline, CDR1 is DFQATT and CDR2 is SNEGSKA (reference sequence). The CDR3 region has the DNA TGCAGTGCTAGAGATCCCTTGGCGGGAGGATTGGTCGAGCAGTACTTC. Translated: CSARDPLAGGLVEQYF.

Only a few counts were recorded for this clonotype. The chain carries TRBV10-3 and TRBJ2-3; 12 bases fit TRBD2. Germline trimming cut 11 bases from V and 0 bases from J; bases unmatched to any gene: 3. Germline-derived CDR1 and CDR2 are ENHRY and SYGVKD. This CDR3 contains 14 residues. Here the CDR3 DNA reads TGTGCCGTCGGACTAGCGGGGAGCACAGATACGCAGTATTTT. It specifies CAVGLAGSTDTQYF.

This chain links TRBV13 with TRBJ2-1, with D tentatively TRBD1 or TRBD2 (5 bases each). CDR1 and CDR2 (germline): PRHDT, FYEKMQ (reference sequence). This CDR3 comprises 16 residues. The V end was cut by 6 bases, the J end by 9 bases, with 24 bases between. CDR3 amino acids: CASRQAEGTPLTEQFF. CDR3 nucleotides: TGTGCCAGCAGGCAAGCCGAAGGGACGCCGTTGACTGAGCAGTTCTTC.

The genes are TRBV20-1 and TRBJ1-3; D is ambiguous. V lost 6 bases to trimming and J lost 0 bases, with 3 bases between them. The germline V gene has CDR1 DFQATT and CDR2 SNEGSKA (reference sequence). The CDR3 is 11 residues long. CDR3 nucleotides: TGCAGTGCCTTCTCTGGAAACACCATATATTTT. Its protein is CSAFSGNTIYF.

This clonotype was detected ten times or more. This chain connects TRBV27 to TRBJ2-4, with D perhaps matching TRBD2 (5 bases). The CDR3 sequence is 16 residues long. V dropped 5 bases and J dropped 1 base, with 15 bases sitting between them. Germline assignment: CDR1 MNHEY and CDR2 SMNVEV (reference sequence). The CDR3 DNA follows: TGTGCCAGCAGTATCGGACTCCCCTGGGCCAAAAACATTCAGTACTTC. Translated, it gives CASSIGLPWAKNIQYF.

The chain recombines TRBV11-2 with TRBJ2-7; D gene ambiguous. V was cut by 1 base and J by 0 bases, with 4 bases left in between. This CDR3 region has 13 residues. CDR1 and CDR2 from the germline V gene are SGHAT and FQNNGV. The DNA for the CDR3 is TGTGCCAGCAGCTTAGGGCCCTCCTACGAGCAGTACGTC. This sequence encodes CASSLGPSYEQYV.

The CDR3 loop is CASWSGTSGSNYQETQYF. The CDR3, as DNA: TGTGCCAGCTGGTCGGGGACTAGCGGGAGTAATTACCAAGAGACCCAGTACTTC. This chain joins TRBV6-2 or TRBV6-3 and TRBJ2-5, with 14 bases lining up with TRBD2. There are 18 residues in the CDR3. The junction had 11 bases not matched to a gene; V was cut back by 8 bases and J by 0 bases. The germline CDR1 and CDR2 sequences are MNHEY and SVGEGT.

This clonotype came up many times. V and J are TRBV6-5 and TRBJ1-2, with 8 bases that match TRBD1. This CDR3 has 16 residues. The germline V gene has CDR1 MNHEY and CDR2 SVGAGI. Trimming at V came to 0 bases and at J to 5 bases, leaving 8 bases not matched to a gene. CDR3 residues: CASSYSGQDLWYGYTF. DNA of the CDR3: TGTGCCAGCAGTTACTCGGGACAGGACCTTTGGTATGGCTACACCTTC.

This clonotype occurred many times. The J gene is TRBJ2-3, the V gene TRBV9; no clear D. V lost 2 bases to trimming and J lost 3 bases, with 4 bases between them. Germline CDR1 and CDR2: SGDLS and YYNGEE. The CDR3 is 12 amino acids. The CDR3 bases are TGTGCCAGCAGCGTCGGGACAGATACGCAGTATTTT. Encoded protein: CASSVGTDTQYF.

This clonotype was counted at least ten times. This sequence joins TRBV3-1 and TRBJ1-1; D unclear. Germline CDR1 LGHDT, CDR2 YNNKEL (reference sequence). CDR3 size: 13 residues. Trimming pared 4 bases from V and 3 bases from J, leaving 9 bases between. Here the CDR3 reads CASSPRFDTEAFF. CDR3 DNA: TGTGCCAGCAGCCCGCGATTCGACACTGAAGCTTTCTTT.